This TCR beta chain appears in the sequencing data of a study of cytomegalovirus exposure and HLA in healthy donors. Across the study: Of around 400 genotyped donors, roughly 81% grouped in the Caucasian-associated ancestry cluster. Study-wide points: Accurate prediction of HLA-A and HLA-B alleles (for most subjects) was reportedly achieved from TCR beta sequences. A missense variant in DCLRE1C was later tied to TCR beta V- and J-gene trimming.

Points on this clone: Its antigen remains unidentified.

The CDR3 length is 17 residues. Germline V lookup: CDR1 LGHNA, CDR2 YSLEER. Unmatched junction bases numbered 9, after V lost 0 bases and J lost 6 bases. Primers included in the PCR were 60 Vbeta and 13 Jbeta primers. Data came from immunoSEQ multiplex PCR; TCRdb stores just in-frame clones and leaves some out. The sample shows more than 60,000 clones, over 65% of them seen only once. The sequence came from a man in his forties in good health and CMV-seropositive. This sequence joins TRBV4-3 and TRBJ2-1; 9 positions match TRBD1. The source material was PBMCs. CDR3 sequence reads: CASSQDPGTGNSNEQFF. The CDR3 DNA reads as TGCGCCAGCAGCCAAGACCCCGGGACAGGGAACTCCAATGAGCAGTTCTTC.